Below, 27 T cell receptor beta chains from the same sample are listed, as sequenced in a study of T cell changes during pregnancy in multiple sclerosis. The assay was immunoSEQ multiplex PCR, and TCRdb's table has in-frame clones only and misses some. The repertoire holds 20,000 to 25,000 clones, with 80% to 95% as singletons. The sample here was CD8+ T cells from peripheral blood mononuclear cells, taken in the third trimester of pregnancy. These receptors all stem from a female donor with multiple sclerosis, enrolled in a pregnancy study.

This clone was observed once. The chain couples TRBV7-9 to TRBJ1-2; possible D gene TRBD1, 6 bases. V gave up 3 bases and J gave up 2 bases, with 10 bases separating them. The CDR3 has 14 amino acids. CDR1 is SEHNR and CDR2 is FQNEAQ in the germline V gene (reference sequence). For the CDR3, the DNA is TGTGCCAGCAGCTTCGGACAGACCAACTATGGCTACACCTTC. The encoded protein is CASSFGQTNYGYTF.

The chain is built from TRBV10-3 and TRBJ2-3, with D perhaps matching TRBD2 (6 bases). This CDR3 is 14 amino acids long. Germline V gene lookup returns CDR1 ENHRY and CDR2 SYGVKD. The V gene lost 10 bases and the J gene lost 0 bases, with 14 bases spanning the gap. The CDR3 region is CATAAGTSTDTQYF. For the CDR3, the DNA is TGTGCCACCGCCGCGGGAACTAGCACAGATACGCAGTATTTT.

The chain carries TRBV7-3 and TRBJ2-1, with TRBD2 matching 7 bases. Trimming cost V 2 bases and J 5 bases; bases outside gene matches: 12. CDR1 is SGHTA, CDR2 FQGTGA, per germline. The CDR3 consists of 17 residues. DNA for the CDR3: TGTGCCAGCAGCTTATCCGGGAGCGGGAAGTGGGACAATGAGCAGTTCTTC. Translated, it gives CASSLSGSGKWDNEQFF.

This chain uses TRBV19 with TRBJ1-5; 8 bases align to TRBD1. This CDR3 comprises 16 residues. CDR1 and CDR2 from the germline V gene are LNHDA and SQIVND (reference sequence). V lost 3 bases to trimming and J lost 1 base; unmatched junction nucleotides: 5. The CDR3 nucleotides are TGTGCCAGTAGTATCGAGGGACAGGCAAGCAATCAGCCCCAGCATTTT. This codes for CASSIEGQASNQPQHF.

The genes are TRBV19 and TRBJ1-1; no definite D call. This CDR3 has 14 amino acids. The germline gives CDR1 LNHDA, CDR2 SQIVND (reference sequence). Trimming removed 3 bases from V and 5 bases from J, with 13 bases in between. CDR3 nucleotides: TGTGCCAGTAGTATGCGGCCTCCGGGGACTGAAGCTTTCTTT. Translation: CASSMRPPGTEAFF.

The gene calls are TRBV15 and TRBJ2-1; D is possibly TRBD2 (6 bases). The CDR3 extends over 16 amino acids. CDR1 is LNHNV and CDR2 is YYDKDF in the germline V gene (reference sequence). The V end lost 5 bases, the J end lost 8 bases, and 22 bases lay between the germline ends. The CDR3 nucleotides read TGTGCCACCAGCGGCACCATCGGGGGTTCGCAGGATGAGCAGTTCTTC. Protein: CATSGTIGGSQDEQFF.

This chain uses TRBV7-3 with TRBJ2-7, with D perhaps matching TRBD1 (5 bases). This CDR3 is built from 13 residues. With 5 bases removed from V and 2 bases from J, the gap between germline ends came to 10 bases. Germline loops: CDR1 SGHTA, CDR2 FQGTGA. The CDR3 protein is CASSQGVAYEQYF. The CDR3 nucleotides are TGTGCCAGCAGCCAAGGGGTTGCCTACGAGCAGTACTTC.

The chain couples TRBV7-6 to TRBJ1-6; D call uncertain. The CDR3 length is 17 residues. CDR1 and CDR2 from the germline V gene are SGHVS and FNYEAQ. Trimming stripped 1 base from V and 0 bases from J, with 10 bases between. The DNA for the CDR3 is TGTGCCAGCAGCTTAGACACAGTGGGCTCCTATAATTCACCCCTCCACTTT. Protein product: CASSLDTVGSYNSPLHF.

As DNA, the CDR3 is TGTGCCAGCAGTTACGGTCGGGGTTTTGTTGGCGAGCAGTACTTC. It codes for CASSYGRGFVGEQYF. V is TRBV6-6 and J is TRBJ2-7; TRBD2 might be the D (5 bases). This CDR3 contains 15 residues. The germline V and J ends were trimmed by 2 bases and 6 bases, with 17 bases remaining between them. Germline-derived CDR1 and CDR2 are MNHNY and SVGAGI (reference sequence).

This clone was detected only once. The J gene is TRBJ2-5, the V gene TRBV5-1; TRBD1 is a possible D gene (6 bases). CDR3 size: 13 residues. V was trimmed by 4 bases and J by 3 bases, leaving 10 bases between them. Germline CDR1 reads SGHRS; CDR2 reads YFSETQ. DNA for the CDR3: TGCGCCAGCAGCCCGGACAGCGAAGAGACCCAGTACTTC. Protein: CASSPDSEETQYF.

The chain employs TRBV13 and TRBJ2-1, with D unresolved. Germline values: CDR1 PRHDT, CDR2 FYEKMQ (reference sequence). Trimming shortened V by 1 base and J by 0 bases, and 13 bases separated the two germline ends. The length of the CDR3 is 17 residues. Written as DNA, the CDR3 is TGTGCCAGCAGCTTAGAGGCTGGAGTGGGCTCCTACAATGAGCAGTTCTTC. This translates into CASSLEAGVGSYNEQFF.

This rearrangement joins TRBV5-4 to TRBJ2-1, with 9 nucleotides matching TRBD2. The ends lost 9 bases at V and 8 bases at J; junction bases unmatched: 12. Germline V gives CDR1 SGHNT, CDR2 YYREEE (reference sequence). CDR3 size: 14 residues. CDR3 sequence: CATATAGGPYEQFF. The CDR3 DNA is TGTGCCACAGCTACGGCGGGAGGGCCCTATGAGCAGTTCTTC.

V usage is TRBV11-2 and J usage is TRBJ2-1, with 14 nucleotides matching TRBD2. The V segment lost 5 bases and the J segment 10 bases; nucleotides outside the gene matches: 16. Germline lookup yields CDR1 SGHAT and CDR2 FQNNGV. CDR3 length: 18 residues. CDR3 sequence reads: CASSRLIGTSGSEGEQFF. The CDR3 DNA reads as TGTGCCAGCAGCCGTTTGATCGGGACTAGCGGGAGCGAGGGGGAGCAGTTCTTC.

The chain recombines TRBV11-2 with TRBJ2-5; 7 bases map to TRBD2. The CDR3 is made up of 14 amino acids. The V and J ends lost 1 base and 5 bases, in that order; junction bases with no gene match: 4. Looked up from germline, CDR1 is SGHAT and CDR2 is FQNNGV. This chain's CDR3 is CASSLVVGGETQYF. The DNA of the CDR3 is TGTGCCAGCAGCTTAGTTGTCGGGGGGGAGACCCAGTACTTC. Full variable domain (missing parts from reference TRBV11-2 and TRBJ2-5): EAGVAQSPRYKIIEKRQSVAFWCNPISGHATLYWYQQILGQGPKLLIQFQNNGVVDDSQLPKDRFSAERLKGVDSTLKIQPAKLEDSAVYLCASSLVVGGETQYFGPGTRLLVL.

The chain links TRBV27 to TRBJ1-1, with D tentatively TRBD1 (6 bases). CDR3 size: 15 residues. Germline V gene lookup returns CDR1 MNHEY and CDR2 SMNVEV (reference sequence). V was trimmed by 7 bases and J by 5 bases, leaving 20 bases between them. For the CDR3, the DNA is TGTGCCAGCACACTGGGGGCGGGGGCTGGTACTGAAGCTTTCTTT. Its protein is CASTLGAGAGTEAFF.

The chain couples TRBV19 to TRBJ2-2; tentative D call: TRBD1 (6 bases). The V and J ends lost 3 bases and 2 bases respectively, with 7 bases between them. Germline CDR1 LNHDA, CDR2 SQIVND (reference sequence). CDR3 length: 14 residues. CDR3 amino acids: CASSIGTNTGELFF. CDR3 in DNA: TGTGCCAGTAGTATTGGGACAAACACCGGGGAGCTGTTTTTT.

The chain links TRBV19 to TRBJ2-2, with TRBD1 identical over 7 bases. CDR1 and CDR2 from the germline V gene are LNHDA and SQIVND (reference sequence). This CDR3 comprises 14 residues. J was trimmed by 7 bases and V by 5 bases; bases with no gene match: 7. The CDR3 is CASSFEGAYGELFF. The CDR3 region has the DNA TGTGCCAGTAGTTTCGAGGGGGCTTACGGGGAGCTGTTTTTT.

This chain uses TRBV30 with TRBJ2-5; 8 bases line up with TRBD1. With 5 bases clipped from V and 2 bases from J, the junction kept 1 base outside the gene matches. Germline loops: CDR1 GTSNPN, CDR2 SVGIG (reference sequence). The CDR3 is 12 residues long. This CDR3 is CAWGQGQETQYF. Here the CDR3 DNA reads TGTGCCTGGGGACAGGGACAAGAGACCCAGTACTTC. Complete variable domain (other parts from reference TRBV30 and TRBJ2-5): SQTIHQWPATLVQPVGSPLSLECTVEGTSNPNLYWYRQAAGRGLQLLFYSVGIGQISSEVPQNLSASRPQDRQFILSSKKLLLSDSGFYLCAWGQGQETQYFGPGTRLLVL.

The chain employs TRBV27 and TRBJ2-1; 8 bases match TRBD2. The CDR3 is 11 amino acids. Germline values: CDR1 MNHEY, CDR2 SMNVEV (reference sequence). Germline trimming cut 11 bases from V and 9 bases from J; bases unmatched to any gene: 6. This CDR3 reads CAAGTRGEQFF. The CDR3 DNA reads TGTGCCGCCGGGACTAGGGGTGAGCAGTTCTTC.

This chain connects TRBV11-2 to TRBJ2-7; TRBD2 matches 7 bases. The J segment lost 4 bases and the V segment lost 2 bases, leaving 14 bases of the junction unmatched. Per germline, CDR1 SGHAT and CDR2 FQNNGV. This CDR3 comprises 17 residues. The CDR3 loop is CASSLYPLTSLLYEQYF. The CDR3 region has the DNA TGTGCCAGCAGCTTATATCCTTTGACTAGCCTCTTATACGAGCAGTACTTC.

The gene calls are TRBV2 and TRBJ2-2; TRBD2 might be the D (6 bases). The CDR3 has 16 residues. Per germline, CDR1 SNHLY and CDR2 FYNNEI. V was cut by 2 bases and J by 4 bases, with 14 bases left in between. The CDR3 DNA reads TGTGCCAGCAGTGAATTTTCTCCGGGAGCCACCGGGGAGCTGTTTTTT. This sequence encodes CASSEFSPGATGELFF.

V and J are TRBV27 and TRBJ2-1; TRBD2 aligns across 10 bases. The CDR3 covers 14 residues. Germline V gene data show CDR1 as MNHEY and CDR2 as SMNVEV (reference sequence). Trimming at V came to 5 bases and at J to 9 bases, leaving 7 bases not matched to a gene. The CDR3 reads CASSTSGEGGEQFF. In DNA, the CDR3 is TGTGCCAGCAGTACTAGCGGGGAGGGGGGTGAGCAGTTCTTC.

The V and J genes are TRBV2 and TRBJ1-5; TRBD1 agrees at 9 bases. V lost 5 bases and J lost 5; bases outside the gene matches: 10. In germline, CDR1 is SNHLY, CDR2 FYNNEI. The CDR3 is made up of 16 amino acids. CDR3: CASSQQDRGPDQPQHF. The CDR3 coding sequence is TGTGCCAGCAGTCAACAGGACAGGGGCCCTGATCAGCCCCAGCATTTT.

The chain recombines TRBV7-8 with TRBJ2-1; 8 nucleotides align to TRBD1. Germline V gene sequence: CDR1 SGHVS, CDR2 FQNEAQ. This CDR3 is built from 16 residues. Germline trimming cut 4 bases from V and 0 bases from J; bases unmatched to any gene: 5. CDR3 loop: CASSSWTGRSYNEQFF. The CDR3 nucleotides read TGTGCCAGCAGCTCCTGGACAGGGCGCTCCTACAATGAGCAGTTCTTC.

The chain has TRBV30 and TRBJ1-1, with a tentative D call TRBD1 (6 bases). This CDR3 spans 17 amino acids. V was pared by 0 bases and J by 1 base, with 18 bases between. Germline CDR1 GTSNPN, CDR2 SVGIG (reference sequence). The chain's CDR3 is CAWSVRGVTGRNTEAFF. CDR3 coding DNA: TGTGCCTGGAGTGTACGGGGGGTGACAGGCCGGAACACTGAAGCTTTCTTT.

This rearrangement joins TRBV9 to TRBJ2-2; tentatively, D is TRBD2 (5 bases). Germline CDR1 and CDR2: SGDLS and YYNGEE. V was trimmed by 2 bases and J by 7 bases, leaving 18 bases between them. This CDR3 is 16 amino acids long. The CDR3 region has the DNA TGTGCCAGCAGCGTCTCCCGCCGGAGGACGGGCGGGGAGCTGTTTTTT. It translates to CASSVSRRRTGGELFF. Filled out from reference TRBV9 and TRBJ2-2, the complete variable domain reads DSGVTQTPKHLITATGQRVTLRCSPRSGDLSVYWYQQSLDQGLQFLIQYYNGEERAKGNILERFSAQQFPDLHSELNLSSLELGDSALYFCASSVSRRRTGGELFFGEGSRLTVL.

This chain links TRBV15 with TRBJ2-1; no firm D call. The CDR3 has 11 amino acids. Germline CDR1 LNHNV, CDR2 YYDKDF (reference sequence). V was cut by 6 bases and J by 15 bases, with 15 bases left in between. CDR3 residues: CATRTASMLFF. The CDR3 nucleotides are TGTGCCACCAGAACGGCTAGTATGCTGTTCTTC.